Sequencing of this TCR beta chain was carried out in a study of shared clonotypes between healthy human individuals. Study-wide background: Each donor had three CD4 naive, three CD4 memory, two CD8 naive and one CD8 memory plate.

Study-level findings and limits: Incomplete sequencing of sorted subsets was indicated by rarefaction despite large depth.

Positive CCR7 selection of CD45RO-negative cells yielded the naive CD8 cells, and terminally differentiated effector memory CD45RA+ cells were excluded. The material for each subset, its genomic DNA, was split evenly across several immunoSEQ plates. Clones were read by immunoSEQ multiplex PCR, and TCRdb kept only the in-frame ones, dropping some. The sample has 1.5 million to 2.5 million clones; about 94% are singletons. As concerns this clone: The antigen is unknown.

The CDR3 runs 15 residues. CDR1 and CDR2 from the germline V gene are LGHNT and FRNRAP. V shed 2 bases and J shed 5 bases, with 13 bases lying between them. This TCR derives from a man aged 18 to 29 in good health. The sample comprised naive CD8+ T cells sorted from blood. V usage is TRBV12-5 and J usage is TRBJ2-1; the D is unclear. The DNA for the CDR3 is TGTGCTAGTGGTTTGCCGGGCGTCCCCGACAATGAGCAGTTCTTC. This encodes CASGLPGVPDNEQFF.